The present T cell receptor beta chain was sequenced within a study of cytomegalovirus exposure and HLA in healthy donors. Study-wide points: The authors excluded some V segments, including TRBV6-2 and TRBV6-3, as indistinguishable. Sequence variants that were highly shared formed a cluster that was likely a sequencing artifact.

PCR used 60 Vbeta primers and 13 Jbeta primers. TCRdb keeps only in-frame clones here, not all; method: immunoSEQ multiplex PCR. The sample has tens of thousands of clones; 70% to 85% are singletons. Germline-derived CDR1 and CDR2 are SGHAT and FQNNGV. The trim removed 3 bases at V and 1 base at J, leaving 0 bases unmatched. The CDR3 spans 14 residues. Note on this clone: Antigen: not known.

This TCR came from a young man in good health and CMV-seronegative. The V gene is TRBV11-2, the J gene TRBJ2-3; 8 bases match TRBD1. Sequencing was performed on PBMCs. CDR3 sequence reads: CASSLGQGTDTQYF. DNA for the CDR3: TGTGCCAGCAGCTTGGGACAGGGCACAGATACGCAGTATTTT.